The clone carrying this TCR beta chain appeared a single time. Antigen specificity is unknown. This sample stems from a study of cytomegalovirus exposure and HLA in healthy donors. The study, taken as a whole, reports: Altogether, 170 or so TCR beta chains were recorded as cytomegalovirus-associated. Specificity for CMV antigens was confirmed in vitro for a few of the CMV-associated chains.

Method: immunoSEQ multiplex PCR; TCRdb's copy keeps in-frame clones and lacks some. Among 250,000 to 350,000 clones listed, 85% to 90% were seen once. CDR3 length equals 14 residues. V lost 6 bases and J lost 4, with 15 bases in between. Germline lookup yields CDR1 MNHEY and CDR2 SMNVEV (reference sequence). The donors belonged to the approximately 120-subject validation cohort, separate from the 666-subject first cohort. Source material: PBMCs. The sequence was collected from a woman aged 18-29 years in good health and CMV-seronegative. This chain joins TRBV27 and TRBJ1-1, with D possibly being TRBD1 (6 bases). CDR3 in DNA: TGTGCCAGCAGACAGGGCGGTGGGGGCACTGAAGCTTTCTTT. It specifies CASRQGGGGTEAFF.